Listed here is a single T cell receptor (beta chain). After removal of 7 bases from V and 7 bases from J, the junction contained 8 bases not matched to a gene. Germline V lookup: CDR1 SGHRS, CDR2 YFSETQ. The CDR3 spans 14 residues. Amplification used 60 Vbeta primers and 13 Jbeta primers. Sequenced by immunoSEQ multiplex PCR; TCRdb stores in-frame clones only, minus some. The sample lists about 160,000 clones, approximately 81% occurring once. The data stem from a study of cytomegalovirus exposure and HLA in healthy donors. This clonotype was sampled from a female donor in good health and CMV-seronegative. The genes are TRBV5-1 and TRBJ1-6, with 7 bases aligning to TRBD1. Sequences were obtained from PBMCs. The DNA of the CDR3 is TGCGCCAGCTCGACAGGGCCCGGGAATTCACCCCTCCACTTT. It codes for CASSTGPGNSPLHF. Variable domain in full (rest from reference TRBV5-1 and TRBJ1-6): KAGVTQTPRYLIKTRGQQVTLSCSPISGHRSVSWYQQTPGQGLQFLFEYFSETQRNKGNFPGRFSGRQFSNSRSEMNVSTLELGDSALYLCASSTGPGNSPLHFGNGTRLTVT.